Given below is one T cell receptor beta chain in context. The data originate from a study of blood T cell repertoires in COVID-19. Study overall: Sites in the United States, Italy and Spain provided acute and convalescent COVID-19 samples.

Authors' data handling: Using reference gene primer amplification, nucleated cell counts were estimated. TCRdb's copy holds only in-frame clones and misses some; the assay was immunoSEQ multiplex PCR. D and trimming come from the DNA, and the V and J calls and clone size come from that table. Among approximately 250,000 clones listed, roughly 85% were seen once. Trimming pared 1 base from V and 5 bases from J, leaving 14 bases between. CDR1 is KGHSH and CDR2 is LQKENI in the germline V gene. The CDR3 consists of 15 residues. V is TRBV18 and J is TRBJ2-5; possibly TRBD1 for D (5 bases). What was sequenced was peripheral blood. This clonotype was sampled from a man in his fifties or sixties who had recovered from COVID-19. In DNA form, the CDR3 reads TGTGCCAGCTCACCACGACGACAGATAGGGGAGACCCAGTACTTC. Amino acid sequence: CASSPRRQIGETQYF.